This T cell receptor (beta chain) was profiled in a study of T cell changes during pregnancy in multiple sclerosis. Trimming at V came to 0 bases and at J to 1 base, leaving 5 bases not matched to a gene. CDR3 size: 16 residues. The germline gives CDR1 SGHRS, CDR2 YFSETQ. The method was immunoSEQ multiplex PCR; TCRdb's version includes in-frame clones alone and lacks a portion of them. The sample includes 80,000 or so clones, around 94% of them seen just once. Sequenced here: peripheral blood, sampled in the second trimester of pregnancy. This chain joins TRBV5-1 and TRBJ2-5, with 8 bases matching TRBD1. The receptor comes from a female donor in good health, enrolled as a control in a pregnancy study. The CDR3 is CASSLGGQATQETQYF. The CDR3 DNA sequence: TGCGCCAGCAGCTTGGGGGGACAGGCCACCCAAGAGACCCAGTACTTC.